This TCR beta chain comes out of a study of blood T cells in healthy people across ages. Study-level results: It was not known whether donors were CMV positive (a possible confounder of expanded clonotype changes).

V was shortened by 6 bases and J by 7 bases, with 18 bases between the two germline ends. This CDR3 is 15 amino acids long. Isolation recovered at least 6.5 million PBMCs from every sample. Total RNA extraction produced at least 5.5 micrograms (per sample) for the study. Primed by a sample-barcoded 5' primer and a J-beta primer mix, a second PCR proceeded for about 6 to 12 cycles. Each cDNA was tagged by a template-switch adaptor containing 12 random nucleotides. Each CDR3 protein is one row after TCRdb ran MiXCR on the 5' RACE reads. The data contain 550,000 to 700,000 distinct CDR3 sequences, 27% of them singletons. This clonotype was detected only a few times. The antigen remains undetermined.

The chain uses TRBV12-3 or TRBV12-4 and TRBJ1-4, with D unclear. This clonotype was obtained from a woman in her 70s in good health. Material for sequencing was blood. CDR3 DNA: TGTGCCAGCAGCCCAGGCGTAATGGGAGGTGAAAAACTGTTTTTT. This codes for CASSPGVMGGEKLFF.